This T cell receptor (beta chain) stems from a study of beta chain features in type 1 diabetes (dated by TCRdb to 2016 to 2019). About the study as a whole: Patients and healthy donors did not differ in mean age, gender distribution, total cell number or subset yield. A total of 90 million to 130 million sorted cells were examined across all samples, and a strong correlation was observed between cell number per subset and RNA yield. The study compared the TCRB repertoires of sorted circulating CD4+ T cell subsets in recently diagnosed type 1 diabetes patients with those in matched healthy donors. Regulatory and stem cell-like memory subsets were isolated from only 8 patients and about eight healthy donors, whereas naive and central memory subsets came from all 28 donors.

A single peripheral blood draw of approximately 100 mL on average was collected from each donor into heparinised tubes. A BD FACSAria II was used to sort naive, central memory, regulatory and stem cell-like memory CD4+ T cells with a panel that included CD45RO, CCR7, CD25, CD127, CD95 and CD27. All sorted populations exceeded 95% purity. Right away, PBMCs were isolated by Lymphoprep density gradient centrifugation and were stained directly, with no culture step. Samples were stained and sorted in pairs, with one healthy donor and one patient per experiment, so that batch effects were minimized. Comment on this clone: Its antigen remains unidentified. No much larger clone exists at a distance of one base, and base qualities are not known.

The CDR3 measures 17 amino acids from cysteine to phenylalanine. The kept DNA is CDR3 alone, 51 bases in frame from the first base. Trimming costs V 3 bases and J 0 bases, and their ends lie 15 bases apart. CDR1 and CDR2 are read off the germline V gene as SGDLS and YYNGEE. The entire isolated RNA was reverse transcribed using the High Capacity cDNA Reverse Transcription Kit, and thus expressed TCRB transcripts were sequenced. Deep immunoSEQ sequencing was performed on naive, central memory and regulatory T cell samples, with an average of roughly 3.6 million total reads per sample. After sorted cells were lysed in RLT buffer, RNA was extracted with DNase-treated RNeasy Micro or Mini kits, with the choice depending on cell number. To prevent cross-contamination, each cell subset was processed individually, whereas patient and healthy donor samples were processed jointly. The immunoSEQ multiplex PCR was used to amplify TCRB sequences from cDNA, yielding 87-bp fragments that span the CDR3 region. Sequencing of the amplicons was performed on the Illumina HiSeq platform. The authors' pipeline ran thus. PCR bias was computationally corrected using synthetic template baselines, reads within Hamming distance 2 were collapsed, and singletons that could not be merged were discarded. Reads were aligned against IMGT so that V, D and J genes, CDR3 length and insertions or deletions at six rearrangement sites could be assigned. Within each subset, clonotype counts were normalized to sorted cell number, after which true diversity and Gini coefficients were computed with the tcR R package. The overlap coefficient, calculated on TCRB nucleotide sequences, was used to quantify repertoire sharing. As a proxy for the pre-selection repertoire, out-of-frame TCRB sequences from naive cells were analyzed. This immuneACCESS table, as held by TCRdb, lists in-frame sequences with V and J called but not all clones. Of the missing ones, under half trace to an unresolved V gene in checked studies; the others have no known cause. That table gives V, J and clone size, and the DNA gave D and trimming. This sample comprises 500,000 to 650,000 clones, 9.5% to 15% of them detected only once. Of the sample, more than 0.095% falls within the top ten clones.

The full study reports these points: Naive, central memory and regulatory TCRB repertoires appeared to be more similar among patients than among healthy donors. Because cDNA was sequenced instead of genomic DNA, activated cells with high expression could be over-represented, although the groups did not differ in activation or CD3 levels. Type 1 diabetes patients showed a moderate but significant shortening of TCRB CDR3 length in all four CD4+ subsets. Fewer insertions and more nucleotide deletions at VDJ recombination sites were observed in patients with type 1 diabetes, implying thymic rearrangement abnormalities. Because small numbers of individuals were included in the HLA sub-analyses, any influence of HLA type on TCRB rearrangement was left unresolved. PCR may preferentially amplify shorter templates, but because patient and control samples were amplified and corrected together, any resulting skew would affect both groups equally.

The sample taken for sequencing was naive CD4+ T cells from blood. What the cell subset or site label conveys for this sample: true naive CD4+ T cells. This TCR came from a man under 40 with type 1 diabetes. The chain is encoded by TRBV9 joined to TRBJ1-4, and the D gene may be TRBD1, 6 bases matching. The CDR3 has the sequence CASSGLEQGATNEKLFF. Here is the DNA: TGTGCCAGCAGCGGATTGGAACAGGGCGCAACTAATGAAAAACTGTTTTTT.